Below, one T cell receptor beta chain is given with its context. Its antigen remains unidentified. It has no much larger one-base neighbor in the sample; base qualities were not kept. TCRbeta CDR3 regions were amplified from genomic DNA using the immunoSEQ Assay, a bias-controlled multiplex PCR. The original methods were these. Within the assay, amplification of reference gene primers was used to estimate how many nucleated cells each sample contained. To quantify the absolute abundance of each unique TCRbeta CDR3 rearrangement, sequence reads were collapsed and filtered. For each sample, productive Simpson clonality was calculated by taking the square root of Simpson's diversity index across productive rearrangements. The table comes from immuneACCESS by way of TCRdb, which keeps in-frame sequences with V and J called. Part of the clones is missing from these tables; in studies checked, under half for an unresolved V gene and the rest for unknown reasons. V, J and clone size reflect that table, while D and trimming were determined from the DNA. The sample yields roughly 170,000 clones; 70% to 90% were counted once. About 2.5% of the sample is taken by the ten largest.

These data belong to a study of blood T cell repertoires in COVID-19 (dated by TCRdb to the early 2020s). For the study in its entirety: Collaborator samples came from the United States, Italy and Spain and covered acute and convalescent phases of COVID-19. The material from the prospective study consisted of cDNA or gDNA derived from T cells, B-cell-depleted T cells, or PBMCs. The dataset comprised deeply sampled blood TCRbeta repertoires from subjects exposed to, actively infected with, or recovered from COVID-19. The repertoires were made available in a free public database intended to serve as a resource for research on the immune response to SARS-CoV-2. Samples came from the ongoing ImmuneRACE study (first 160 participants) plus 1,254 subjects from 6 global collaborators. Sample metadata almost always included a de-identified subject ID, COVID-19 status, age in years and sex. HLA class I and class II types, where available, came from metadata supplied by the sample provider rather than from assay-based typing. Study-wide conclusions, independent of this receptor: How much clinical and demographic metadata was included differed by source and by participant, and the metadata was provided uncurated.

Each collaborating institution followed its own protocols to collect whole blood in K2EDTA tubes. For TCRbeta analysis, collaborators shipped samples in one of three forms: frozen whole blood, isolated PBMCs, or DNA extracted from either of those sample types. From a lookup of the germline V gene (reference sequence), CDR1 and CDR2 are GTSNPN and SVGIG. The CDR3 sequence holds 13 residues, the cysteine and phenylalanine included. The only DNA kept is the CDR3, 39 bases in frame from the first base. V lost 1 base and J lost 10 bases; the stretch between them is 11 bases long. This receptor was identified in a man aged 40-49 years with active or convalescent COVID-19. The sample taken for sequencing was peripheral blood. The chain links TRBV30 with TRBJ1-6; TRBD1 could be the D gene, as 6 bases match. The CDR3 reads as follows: CAWSAQGKSPLHF. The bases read TGTGCCTGGAGTGCACAGGGAAAATCACCCCTCCACTTT.